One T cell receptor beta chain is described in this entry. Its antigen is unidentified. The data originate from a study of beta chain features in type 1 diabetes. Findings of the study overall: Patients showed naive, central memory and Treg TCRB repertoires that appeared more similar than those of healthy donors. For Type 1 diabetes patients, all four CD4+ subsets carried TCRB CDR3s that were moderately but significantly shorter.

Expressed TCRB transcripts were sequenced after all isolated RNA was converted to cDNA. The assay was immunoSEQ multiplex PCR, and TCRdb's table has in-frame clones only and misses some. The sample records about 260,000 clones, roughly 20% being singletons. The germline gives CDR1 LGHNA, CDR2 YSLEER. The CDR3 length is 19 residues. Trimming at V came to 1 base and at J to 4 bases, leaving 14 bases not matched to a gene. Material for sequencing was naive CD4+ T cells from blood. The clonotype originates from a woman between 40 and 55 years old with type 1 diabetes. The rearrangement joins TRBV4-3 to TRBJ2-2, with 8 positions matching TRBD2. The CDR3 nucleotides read TGCGCCAGCAGCCAAGCCGCGACACCTCGACTAGCGCGCACCGGGGAGCTGTTTTTT. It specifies CASSQAATPRLARTGELFF.